This entry lists 32 T cell receptor beta chains sequenced from one sample in a study of Graves' ophthalmopathy and Graves' hyperthyroidism. From RNA, the CDR3 regions of TCR beta chains were amplified and sequenced. HTBI-primed first-round RT-PCR preceded second-round multiplex PCR. TCRdb recomputed calls from the multiplex PCR reads with MiXCR, one row per CDR3 protein. The sample includes about 400,000 distinct CDR3 sequences, less than 20% of them seen just once. Sequenced material: peripheral blood. All receptors derive from a woman between 18 and 29 years old with stable Graves' hyperthyroidism.

This clonotype appeared many times. The rearrangement joins TRBV12-3 or TRBV12-4 to TRBJ1-6; D not certain. CDR3 length equals 16 residues. The V end lost 3 bases, the J end lost 4 bases, and 13 bases lay between the germline ends. The CDR3 nucleotides are TGTGCCAGCAGTTTGGCCAGGCAAGGGTATAATTCACCCCTCCACTTT. Encoded protein: CASSLARQGYNSPLHF.

There are many counts of this clonotype. The J gene is TRBJ2-4, the V gene TRBV7-8, with a tentative D call TRBD2 (7 bases). The ends were cut back, 0 bases at V and 6 bases at J, with 15 bases in the middle. The CDR3 contains 16 residues. Looked up from germline, CDR1 is SGHVS and CDR2 is FQNEAQ. Here the CDR3 reads CASSLAGLAGANIQYF. As DNA, the CDR3 is TGTGCCAGCAGCTTAGCGGGCTTGGCGGGGGCAAACATTCAGTACTTC.

The V and J genes are TRBV5-1 and TRBJ2-5, with TRBD2 identical over 9 bases. The germline CDR1 and CDR2 sequences are SGHRS and YFSETQ. The CDR3 length is 15 residues. With 4 bases clipped from V and 5 bases from J, the junction kept 9 bases outside the gene matches. The CDR3 nucleotides read TGCGCCAGCAGCCCCCCGCAAGCGGGGGGTGAGACCCAGTACTTC. Translating gives CASSPPQAGGETQYF.

This clonotype was recorded many times. The chain carries TRBV6-1 and TRBJ2-5, with D tentatively TRBD1 or TRBD2 (6 bases each). CDR1 and CDR2 (germline): MNHNS, SASEGT. CDR3 length equals 12 residues. Trimming removed 6 bases from V and 4 bases from J, with 9 bases in between. The CDR3 region is CASRSGAETQYF. Written as DNA, the CDR3 is TGTGCCAGCAGGTCGGGGGCAGAGACCCAGTACTTC.

The table lists this clonotype with many counts. This chain joins TRBV4-1 and TRBJ1-5; the match to TRBD1 covers 7 bases. The CDR3 runs to 16 residues. The V gene's germline CDR1 is MGHRA and CDR2 YSYEKL. With 3 bases clipped from V and 7 bases from J, the junction kept 12 bases outside the gene matches. CDR3 bases: TGCGCCAGCAGCCATATCTTCGACAGGGCAGCGCAGCCCCAGCATTTT. It specifies CASSHIFDRAAQPQHF.

This clonotype was observed at least ten times. The chain joins TRBV9 to TRBJ1-1; the D is unclear. The germline V gene encodes CDR1 SGDLS and CDR2 YYNGEE. This CDR3 has 12 residues. V was pared by 0 bases and J by 3 bases, with 3 bases between. This CDR3 is CASSVEDTEAFF. CDR3 in DNA: TGTGCCAGCAGCGTAGAGGACACTGAAGCTTTCTTT.

This clonotype was counted ten times or more. CDR3 in DNA: TGTGCCAGCAGCCACCCGGGACCGGTAGTTTCCGGGGAGCTGTTTTTT. Amino acids: CASSHPGPVVSGELFF. The chain couples TRBV7-3 to TRBJ2-2; tentatively, D is TRBD1 or TRBD2 (5 bases each). This CDR3 has 16 amino acids. CDR1 and CDR2 (germline): SGHTA, FQGTGA. The V gene lost 5 bases and the J gene lost 6 bases, with 19 bases spanning the gap. The whole variable domain, filled in from reference TRBV7-3 and TRBJ2-2, reads GAGVSQTPSNKVTEKGKYVELRCDPISGHTALYWYRQSLGQGPEFLIYFQGTGAADDSGLPNDRFFAVRPEGSVSTLKIQRTERGDSAVYLCASSHPGPVVSGELFFGEGSRLTVL.

In this sample, this clonotype turned up many times. V gene TRBV6-5 combines with J gene TRBJ2-5; D could derive from TRBD1 or TRBD2 (6 bases each). Germline CDR1 reads MNHEY; CDR2 reads SVGAGI. Trimming cost V 2 bases and J 5 bases, with 15 bases left between them. The CDR3 is made up of 15 amino acids. DNA of the CDR3: TGTGCCAGCAGTTACATGCCGGGGGCAGGGGAGACCCAGTACTTC. This translates into CASSYMPGAGETQYF.

The table lists this clonotype with many counts. The gene calls are TRBV9 and TRBJ1-1, with 7 bases fitting TRBD1. The V gene's germline CDR1 is SGDLS and CDR2 YYNGEE. Trimming cost V 0 bases and J 2 bases; bases outside gene matches: 7. The CDR3 runs to 16 residues. The CDR3 loop reads CASSVGTGGGNTEAFF. In nucleotides, the CDR3 is TGTGCCAGCAGCGTAGGGACAGGAGGAGGAAACACTGAAGCTTTCTTT.

J is TRBJ1-6 and V is TRBV6-5; TRBD1 is a possible D gene (5 bases). The length of the CDR3 is 15 residues. From germline, CDR1 is MNHEY and CDR2 SVGAGI. V was clipped by 1 base and J by 9 bases, with 13 bases between them. Written as DNA, the CDR3 is TGTGCCAGCAGTTACTTGTGGGGAGACAGTTCACCCCTCCACTTT. It specifies CASSYLWGDSSPLHF.

This clonotype was observed at least ten times. The rearrangement links TRBV12-3 or TRBV12-4 to TRBJ1-1; D uncertain. The CDR3 is 15 residues long. Trimming took off 2 bases at V and 2 bases at J, with 12 bases between the two ends. In DNA form, the CDR3 reads TGTGCCAGCAGTTTATCTTCCGCGTTTAACACTGAAGCTTTCTTT. It specifies CASSLSSAFNTEAFF.

To note about this clonotype: This may stem from a read error, because a much larger clone lies one nucleotide away. Since no conserved phenylalanine or tryptophan closes the CDR3, a read error is the likely cause. The chain couples TRBV20-1 to TRBJ2-2; TRBD1 might be the D (6 bases). The CDR3 totals 14 residues. V was pared by 2 bases and J by 1 base, with 8 bases between. Per the germline V gene, CDR1 is DFQATT and CDR2 is SNEGSKA (reference sequence). The CDR3 sequence: CSARKQGNTGELFL. The CDR3 DNA is TGCAGTGCTAGAAAACAGGGGAACACCGGGGAGCTGTTTTTG.

This rearrangement joins TRBV6-1 to TRBJ2-5; 11 nucleotides align to TRBD2. The length of the CDR3 is 13 residues. Germline V lookup: CDR1 MNHNS, CDR2 SASEGT. V shed 7 bases, J shed 3 bases, and the junction held 1 base outside the gene matches. The chain's CDR3 is CASTSGGKETQYF. The DNA for the CDR3 is TGTGCCAGCACTAGCGGGGGGAAAGAGACCCAGTACTTC.

The chain couples TRBV7-3 to TRBJ2-2; possible D gene TRBD2, 5 bases. CDR1 is SGHTA, CDR2 FQGTGA, per germline. CDR3 length: 14 amino acids. V lost 8 bases and J lost 1, with 11 bases in between. This CDR3 is CASGPGLNTGELFF. The DNA of the CDR3 is TGTGCCAGCGGTCCCGGACTGAACACCGGGGAGCTGTTTTTT.

There are a few counts of this clonotype. V is TRBV12-5 and J is TRBJ2-5, with TRBD1 matching 7 bases. Germline V gene lookup returns CDR1 LGHNT and CDR2 FRNRAP. Trimming cost V 7 bases and J 5 bases; bases outside gene matches: 10. There are 14 residues in the CDR3. The CDR3 coding sequence is TGTGCTAGTGTTAGACAGGGAGCCGGGGAGACCCAGTACTTC. Its protein product is CASVRQGAGETQYF.

V is TRBV5-1 and J is TRBJ1-6, with D unresolved. V lost 7 bases to trimming and J lost 4 bases, with 9 bases between them. The CDR3 length is 13 residues. Looked up from germline, CDR1 is SGHRS and CDR2 is YFSETQ. CDR3 sequence (DNA): TGCGCCAGCGCTAGGGATTATAATTCACCCCTCCACTTT. This translates into CASARDYNSPLHF.

In this sample, this clonotype turned up many times. CDR3 nucleotides: TGTGCCAGCAGCTTAGATTTGGCCCCAAAGGGAGCTTTCTTT. Its translation: CASSLDLAPKGAFF. The chain joins TRBV11-2 to TRBJ1-1, with D uncertain. The V gene's germline CDR1 is SGHAT and CDR2 FQNNGV. The CDR3 runs to 14 residues. With 0 bases removed from V and 10 bases from J, the gap between germline ends came to 15 bases.

This clonotype was recorded a few times. V and J are TRBV25-1 and TRBJ2-7, with D unclear. From germline, CDR1 is MGHDK and CDR2 SYGVNS. The germline V and J ends were trimmed by 6 bases and 2 bases, with 14 bases remaining between them. The CDR3 covers 14 residues. The DNA of the CDR3 is TGTGCCAGCAGCCGGGCCGTGGGCCCCTACGAGCAGTACTTC. Its protein product is CASSRAVGPYEQYF.

In DNA, the CDR3 is TGTGCCAGCAGCTTGGAAGGGGGCGCTTATGGCTACACCTTC. Translation: CASSLEGGAYGYTF. The chain combines TRBV7-2 with TRBJ1-2; 7 nucleotides agree with TRBD1. This CDR3 has 14 residues. Germline CDR1 reads SGHTA; CDR2 reads FQGNSA. V shed 3 bases, J shed 5 bases, and the junction held 6 bases outside the gene matches.

This clonotype came up many times. The rearrangement joins TRBV24-1 to TRBJ2-5, with no clear D. V lost 0 bases and J lost 4, with 5 bases in between. The CDR3 runs 13 residues. The V gene's germline CDR1 is KGHDR and CDR2 SFDVKD. CDR3 bases: TGTGCCACCAGTGATTTGAGGGCAGAGACCCAGTACTTC. This codes for CATSDLRAETQYF.

Note on this clonotype: Its ends do not fully match the called genes, so a read error is possible. V is TRBV11-2 and J is TRBJ1-5, with D perhaps TRBD1 (5 bases). CDR1 is SGHAT, CDR2 FQNNGV, per germline. The CDR3 spans 16 residues. The CDR3 DNA sequence: TGTGCCAGCAGCTTAGAGAAGTGGCAGGGTGGCCAGCCCCATCATTTT. Translation gives CASSLEKWQGGQPHHF.

This clonotype has just a few counts. The chain couples TRBV29-1 to TRBJ2-5; D is possibly TRBD2 (6 bases). CDR3 length equals 13 residues. V lost 7 bases, J lost 5 bases, and 17 bases lay in between. Germline lookup yields CDR1 SQVTM and CDR2 ANQGSEA. The CDR3 bases are TGCAGCGCCGGCAGACTAGTCGGGGAGACCCAGTACTTC. This sequence encodes CSAGRLVGETQYF.

This chain's CDR3 is CATSDLGTGGGYTF. In DNA, the CDR3 is TGTGCCACCAGTGACCTGGGGACAGGGGGTGGCTACACCTTC. The rearrangement links TRBV24-1 to TRBJ1-2, with TRBD1 matching 11 bases. Germline CDR1 reads KGHDR; CDR2 reads SFDVKD. V gave up 4 bases and J gave up 7 bases; unmatched junction bases: 4. The length of the CDR3 is 14 residues.

The V call is TRBV20-1, the J call TRBJ1-1; D unclear. V dropped 3 bases and J dropped 0 bases, with 14 bases sitting between them. The CDR3 is 15 amino acids. Per the germline V gene, CDR1 is DFQATT and CDR2 is SNEGSKA (reference sequence). The CDR3 sequence is CSARRRGLMNTEAFF. CDR3 bases: TGCAGTGCTAGGCGGCGCGGCCTCATGAACACTGAAGCTTTCTTT.

This clonotype showed up many times. The V call is TRBV24-1, the J call TRBJ1-5; 9 bases match TRBD1. Per the germline V gene, CDR1 is KGHDR and CDR2 is SFDVKD. CDR3 length: 17 residues. With V trimmed by 9 bases and J by 2 bases, 13 bases remained unmatched. For the CDR3, the DNA is TGTGCCACCTCTCCGGGACAGGGATGGTCTGGCAATCAGCCCCAGCATTTT. Its translation: CATSPGQGWSGNQPQHF.

The table lists this clonotype with a few counts. CDR3: CASSLWLAGGSQETQYF. In DNA, the CDR3 is TGCGCCAGCAGCTTGTGGCTAGCGGGGGGAAGTCAAGAGACCCAGTACTTC. J is TRBJ2-5 and V is TRBV5-1; 11 bases agree with TRBD2. The CDR3 contains 17 residues. In germline, CDR1 is SGHRS, CDR2 YFSETQ. Trimming at V came to 1 base and at J to 2 bases, leaving 7 bases not matched to a gene. Together with reference TRBV5-1 and TRBJ2-5, the CDR3 gives the full variable domain: KAGVTQTPRYLIKTRGQQVTLSCSPISGHRSVSWYQQTPGQGLQFLFEYFSETQRNKGNFPGRFSGRQFSNSRSEMNVSTLELGDSALYLCASSLWLAGGSQETQYFGPGTRLLVL.

This clonotype has just a few counts. The rearrangement joins TRBV15 to TRBJ2-3; 10 nucleotides agree with TRBD2. Germline loops: CDR1 LNHNV, CDR2 YYDKDF (reference sequence). The trim removed 4 bases at V and 4 bases at J, leaving 8 bases unmatched. The CDR3 has 16 residues. CDR3 residues: CATSIWDSGGPDTQYF. For the CDR3, the DNA is TGTGCCACCAGCATATGGGATAGCGGGGGGCCAGATACGCAGTATTTT.

V gene TRBV6-2 or TRBV6-3 combines with J gene TRBJ2-1; 13 nucleotides match TRBD2. Looked up from germline, CDR1 is MNHEY and CDR2 is SVGEGT. There are 16 residues in the CDR3. Losses at the gene ends were 5 bases for V and 8 bases for J; bases not matched to a gene: 9. CDR3 nucleotides: TGTGCCAGCAGTAGACCGGGACTAGCGGGGAAAGATGAGCAGTTCTTC. As protein: CASSRPGLAGKDEQFF.

The chain employs TRBV19 and TRBJ2-7; 10 nucleotides agree with TRBD2. The germline V gene has CDR1 LNHDA and CDR2 SQIVND (reference sequence). The junction had 11 bases not matched to a gene; V was cut back by 5 bases and J by 1 base. The CDR3 spans 17 residues. CDR3: CASSVSSGGSLSYEQYF. The CDR3 nucleotides read TGTGCCAGTAGTGTGAGTAGCGGGGGGTCACTATCCTACGAGCAGTACTTC.

To note about this clonotype: Just one base apart from a much larger clone, this may be a read error. V usage is TRBV28 and J usage is TRBJ2-7; possibly TRBD2 for D (6 bases). Trimming removed 6 bases from V and 4 bases from J, with 16 bases in between. CDR1 and CDR2 from the germline V gene are MDHEN and SYDVKM. CDR3 length: 14 amino acids. CDR3: CASSPKFGSYEQYF. The DNA of the CDR3 is TGTGCCAGCAGCCCTAAGTTCGGGAGTTACGAGCAGTACTTC.

Concerning this clonotype itself: A clone one base away is much larger, so this may be a read error. J is TRBJ1-2 and V is TRBV20-1; D uncertain. The CDR3 is 11 residues long. CDR1 and CDR2 (germline): DFQATT, SNEGSKA (reference sequence). CDR3 residues: CSARGRGGYAF. CDR3 bases: TGCAGTGCTAGAGGGAGAGGTGGCTACGCCTTC.

This clonotype has ten or more counts. This chain connects TRBV5-5 to TRBJ1-2; no definite D call. V was shortened by 2 bases and J by 4 bases, with 12 bases between the two germline ends. CDR1 is SGHKS and CDR2 is YYEKEE in the germline V gene (reference sequence). This CDR3 region has 14 residues. Here the CDR3 reads CASSFPPASYGYTF. The CDR3 nucleotides are TGTGCCAGCAGCTTCCCCCCAGCCAGCTATGGCTACACCTTC.